The entry below gives a single T cell receptor (beta chain) sequence along with its context. Its antigen remains unknown. This sample is drawn from a study of memory CD4+ T cells and cytomegalovirus serostatus. Study information: Of the healthy Belgian adults, several were CMV seropositive and 20 to 30 seronegative.

Single viable CD3+CD4+CD8-CD45RO+ cells were sorted as the memory CD4+ T cells. The study's findings and limits: Suggested: most of the CMV-linked TCR signature lies in CD4+ memory cells. A US-trained random forest predicted CMV serostatus with median AUC around 0.9.

The CDR3 has 14 residues. Per germline, CDR1 MDHEN and CDR2 SYDVKM. V dropped 4 bases and J dropped 3 bases, with 9 bases sitting between them. Here immunoSEQ multiplex PCR was the method, and the copy in TCRdb shows in-frame clones only, minus some. The sample carries 61,000 or so clones, 60% to 85% recorded once. The specimen sequenced was memory CD4+ T cells from blood. This clonotype was obtained from an adult in good health and CMV-seronegative. Some clones in this sample may be carry-over from other donors' samples. The V and J genes are TRBV28 and TRBJ1-4; D is perhaps TRBD1 (5 bases). For the CDR3, the DNA is TGTGCCAGCAGTTCCGCGACAGCTAATGAAAAACTGTTTTTT. This codes for CASSSATANEKLFF.